This TCR beta chain emerged from a study of shared clonotypes between healthy human individuals. As for the study in general: Per donor, CD8 memory used one plate, CD8 naive used two, CD4 memory used three and CD4 naive used three.

CDR3 length: 15 amino acids. The germline V and J ends were trimmed by 4 bases and 1 base, with 14 bases remaining between them. Germline V gives CDR1 SGDLS, CDR2 YYNGEE. The table came from immunoSEQ multiplex PCR; TCRdb's copy has only in-frame clones and leaves some out. The table includes roughly 2.5 million clones, approximately 92% detected once. The sample was naive CD4+ T cells sorted from blood. Described subset: CD45RA+ positively selected. This receptor was taken from a man in his late teens or twenties in good health. V and J are TRBV9 and TRBJ1-1; a weak D match, TRBD1 (6 bases). CDR3: CASSPTDSPNTEAFF. The CDR3, as DNA: TGTGCCAGCAGCCCCACGGACAGCCCGAACACTGAAGCTTTCTTT.